This paragraph reports one TCR beta chain. The V end lost 7 bases, the J end lost 6 bases, and 13 bases lay between the germline ends. The CDR3 totals 13 residues. Reverse transcription used roughly 0.5 to 1 ug RNA and random hexamers. Multiplex PCR with immunoSEQ amplified the TCR beta CDR3 across 54 Vbeta and 13 Jbeta. MiXCR was run by TCRdb on the immunoSEQ multiplex PCR reads, yielding one entry per CDR3 protein. The table lists 300,000 to 350,000 distinct CDR3 sequences, 92% of them singletons. The data originate from a study of CD8 T cells in Susac syndrome. Multiple sclerosis controls were treatment-naive patients with stable or active relapsing-remitting disease.

The rearrangement uses TRBV12-3 or TRBV12-4 and TRBJ2-1, with D possibly TRBD2 on 6 matching bases. This TCR was recovered from a human donor with multiple sclerosis. The sequenced sample consisted of CD4+ T cells from PBMCs. CDR3 in DNA: TGTGCCAGCACCAGATTCGGGGGCAATGAGCAGTTCTTC. Residues: CASTRFGGNEQFF.